This T cell receptor (beta chain) was found in a study of CD8+ T cells in alopecia areata listed by TCRdb under 2018. About the investigation overall: Treated patients were enrolled in an open-label pilot trial of oral tofacitinib, 5 to 10 mg twice daily, for moderate-to-severe alopecia areata. Patients received tofacitinib for 6 to 18 months and were then followed off drug for 6 months to check for delayed response and recurrence. The study used high-throughput TCRbeta sequencing to examine T cell clonal expansion in alopecia areata, in both the C3H/HeJ mouse model and human patients. In humans, TCRbeta sequencing was performed on scalp tissue and on sorted CD4+ and CD8+ peripheral blood T cells from healthy controls and from patients with patchy or totalis/universalis alopecia areata. Amplification of TCRbeta CDR3 regions was done by immunoSEQ multiplex PCR using 35 Vbeta forward primers and 13 Jbeta reverse primers. Scalp clonality was compared across normal scalp (n=4), patchy alopecia areata scalp (n=8), and alopecia totalis/universalis scalp (n=8). Patients on tofacitinib were biopsied at baseline and after 4 and 24 weeks of treatment, and several of the patients also had a later scalp biopsy. RNA was extracted with the PAXgene miRNA kit for fixed scalp, the miRNeasy kit for PBMCs, and the RNeasy kit for mouse skin. Study-wide conclusions, independent of this receptor: Compared with normal scalp, lesional scalp had higher clonality and more expanded CD8+ clones, particularly in alopecia totalis/universalis, a pattern that suggests antigenic drive. Shared TCR sequences between patients were less evident than in mice, which may be partly attributable to HLA diversity in the patient population. Scalp TCR repertoire analysis is complicated because resident alphabeta T cells in normal human skin are also sequenced, whereas mouse skin is dominated by gammadelta T cells.

Taken with the paper, the label for time point translates to: baseline before oral tofacitinib. Lesional scalp punch biopsies and peripheral blood were obtained from alopecia areata patients. After PBMCs were isolated by density centrifugation and stained for CD3, CD4 and CD8, a FACSAria was used to sort CD4+ and CD8+ T cells. The CDR3 spans 12 residues, from the cysteine through the phenylalanine. Only CDR3 DNA is held: 36 bases, read in frame from base 1. The junction carries 15 bases between V and J, which are trimmed by 6 bases and 10 bases respectively. CDR1 and CDR2 were assigned from the germline V gene as SGHDN and FVKESK. Libraries were constructed by the immunoSEQ multiplex PCR assay. RNA was extracted from all samples and reverse transcribed into cDNA as template for TCR sequencing. First-strand cDNA was synthesized using SuperScript III with a 2:1 mix of oligo-dT and random hexamers. A synthetic immune receptor repertoire was used to measure amplification bias, and any remaining bias was corrected computationally. On the study's bioinformatics: Raw reads were preprocessed to remove errors, and CDR3 was defined according to IMGT conventions as the region from the conserved cysteine to phenylalanine. Clonality was computed as 1 minus the Shannon entropy, with the entropy normalized by log2 of the number of productive unique TCRs. Scalp TCRbeta sequences were cross-referenced with sorted blood CD4 and CD8 repertoires so that the CD4 or CD8 identity of scalp clones could be inferred. Here the immuneACCESS table is served through TCRdb, limited to in-frame sequences with V and J called. Missing clones are a known gap in these copies; in checked studies unresolved V genes cover under half, and the rest lacks a known reason. Clone size and the V and J calls come from that table; the DNA yielded D and trimming. This sample comprises over 110,000 clones, approximately 49% of them detected only once. The ten largest clones take up about 1% of the sample.

A note on this clone: Its antigen has not been determined. Base qualities are not recorded, but no much larger clone differs from it by a single base.

The source was CD4+ T cells sorted from blood, collected at week 0. The chain employs TRBV14 and TRBJ1-2, with the D gene too uncertain to name. The sequence was obtained from a human donor with alopecia areata. The CDR3 amino acid sequence is: CASSFVGSAYTF. The DNA sequence is as follows: TGTGCCAGCAGTTTTGTTGGCTCCGCCTACACCTTC.